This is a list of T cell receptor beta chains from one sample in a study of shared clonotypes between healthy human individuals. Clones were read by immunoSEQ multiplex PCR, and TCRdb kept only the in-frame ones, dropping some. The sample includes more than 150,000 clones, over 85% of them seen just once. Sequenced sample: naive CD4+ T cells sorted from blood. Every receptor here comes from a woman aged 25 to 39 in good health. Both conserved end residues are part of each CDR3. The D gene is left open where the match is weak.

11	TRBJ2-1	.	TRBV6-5	CASSYAGKQFF	TGTGCCAGCAGTTACGCTGGAAAGCAGTTCTTC
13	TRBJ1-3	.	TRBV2	CASSKGNGNTIYF	TGTGCCAGCAGTAAGGGGAACGGAAACACCATATATTTT
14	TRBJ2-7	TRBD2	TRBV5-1	CASSYTSGSYEQYF	TGCGCCAGCAGCTACACTAGCGGGAGCTACGAGCAGTACTTC
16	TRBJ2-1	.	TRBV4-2	CASSQEMRDDYNEQFF	TGTGCCAGCAGCCAAGAAATGCGGGATGATTACAATGAGCAGTTCTTC
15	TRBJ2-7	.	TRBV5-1	CASSLTGPHSYEQYF	TGCGCCAGCAGCCTGACAGGTCCCCACTCCTACGAGCAGTACTTC
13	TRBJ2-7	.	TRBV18	CASSHTEAYEQYF	TGTGCCAGCTCACATACAGAGGCCTACGAGCAGTACTTC
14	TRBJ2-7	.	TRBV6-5	CASRKAGGLHEQYF	TGTGCCAGCAGGAAGGCGGGCGGGCTCCACGAGCAGTACTTC
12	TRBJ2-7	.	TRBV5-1	CASSGTLYEQYF	TGCGCCAGCAGCGGGACTTTATACGAGCAGTACTTC
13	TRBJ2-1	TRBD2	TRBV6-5	CAISASGRAEQFF	TGTGCCATCTCCGCTAGCGGGAGAGCTGAGCAGTTCTTC
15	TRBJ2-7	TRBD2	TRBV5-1	CASSPGGLAVYEQYF	TGCGCCAGCAGTCCCGGGGGACTAGCGGTTTACGAGCAGTACTTC
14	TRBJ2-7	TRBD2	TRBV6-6	CASMSGRTGYEQYF	TGTGCCAGTATGAGCGGGAGGACGGGATACGAGCAGTACTTC
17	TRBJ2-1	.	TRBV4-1	CASSQGIVHGENNEQFF	TGCGCCAGCAGCCAAGGAATCGTGCACGGGGAAAACAATGAGCAGTTCTTC
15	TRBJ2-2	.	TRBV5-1	CASSLVAVNTGELFF	TGCGCCAGCAGCTTGGTAGCGGTGAACACCGGGGAGCTGTTTTTT
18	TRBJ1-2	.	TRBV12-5	CASGLVLGGASFNYGYTF	TGTGCTAGTGGTCTGGTACTGGGAGGGGCCTCCTTTAACTATGGCTACACCTTC
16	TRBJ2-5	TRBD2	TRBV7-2	CASSLESGRGVETQYF	TGTGCCAGCAGCTTAGAGAGCGGGAGGGGCGTAGAGACCCAGTACTTC